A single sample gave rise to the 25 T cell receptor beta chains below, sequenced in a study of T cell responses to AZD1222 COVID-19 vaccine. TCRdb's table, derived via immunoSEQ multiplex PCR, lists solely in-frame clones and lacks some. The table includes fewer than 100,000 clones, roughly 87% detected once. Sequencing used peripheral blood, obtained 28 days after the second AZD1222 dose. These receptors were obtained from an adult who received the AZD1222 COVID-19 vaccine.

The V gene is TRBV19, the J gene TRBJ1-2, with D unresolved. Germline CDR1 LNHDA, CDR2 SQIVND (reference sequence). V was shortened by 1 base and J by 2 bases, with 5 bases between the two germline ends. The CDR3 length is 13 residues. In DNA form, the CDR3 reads TGTGCCAGTAGTATAGCCTTAAACTATGGCTACACCTTC. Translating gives CASSIALNYGYTF. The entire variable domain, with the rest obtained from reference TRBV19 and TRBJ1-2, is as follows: DGGITQSPKYLFRKEGQNVTLSCEQNLNHDAMYWYRQDPGQGLRLIYYSQIVNDFQKGDIAEGYSVSREKKESFPLTVTSAQKNPTAFYLCASSIALNYGYTFGSGTRLTVV.

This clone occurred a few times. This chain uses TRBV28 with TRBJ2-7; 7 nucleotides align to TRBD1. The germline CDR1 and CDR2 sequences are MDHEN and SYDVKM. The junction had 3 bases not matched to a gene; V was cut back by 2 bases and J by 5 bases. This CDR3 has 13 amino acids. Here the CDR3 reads CASSLTGVDEQYF. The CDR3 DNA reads TGTGCCAGCAGTTTAACAGGGGTGGACGAGCAGTACTTC.

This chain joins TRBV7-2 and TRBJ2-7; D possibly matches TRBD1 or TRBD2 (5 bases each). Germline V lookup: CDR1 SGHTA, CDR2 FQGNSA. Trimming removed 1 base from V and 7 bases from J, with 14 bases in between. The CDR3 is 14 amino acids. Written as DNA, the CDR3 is TGTGCCAGCAGCTTAGTGCGGGTGGGGCGTGAGCAGTACTTC. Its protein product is CASSLVRVGREQYF.

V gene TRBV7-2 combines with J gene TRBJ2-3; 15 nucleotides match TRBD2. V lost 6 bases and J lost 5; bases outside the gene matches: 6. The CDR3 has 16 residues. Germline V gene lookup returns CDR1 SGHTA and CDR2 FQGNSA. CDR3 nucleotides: TGTGCCAGCAGTCCTCCGGGACTAGCGGGGGGAGATACGCAGTATTTT. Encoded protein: CASSPPGLAGGDTQYF.

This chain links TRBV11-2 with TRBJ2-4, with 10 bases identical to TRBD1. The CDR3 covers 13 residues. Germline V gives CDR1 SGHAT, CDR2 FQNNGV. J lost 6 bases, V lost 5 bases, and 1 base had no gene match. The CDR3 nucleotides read TGTGCCAGCAGCCGGGACAGGGGAAACATTCAGTACTTC. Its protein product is CASSRDRGNIQYF.

The CDR3 is CASSYGTGNYGYTF. As DNA, the CDR3 is TGTGCCAGCAGTTATGGGACAGGCAACTATGGCTACACCTTC. This chain uses TRBV6-2 or TRBV6-3 with TRBJ1-2, with 8 bases aligning to TRBD1. J lost 2 bases, V lost 3 bases, and 2 bases had no gene match. The CDR3 contains 14 residues. CDR1 and CDR2 (germline): MNHEY, SVGEGT.

The CDR3 bases are TGTGCCAGCAGTTTCGGGACAGGGGTGTTAGAGCAGTACTTC. This gives the protein CASSFGTGVLEQYF. V usage is TRBV27 and J usage is TRBJ2-7, with TRBD1 matching over 10 bases. Germline V gene data show CDR1 as MNHEY and CDR2 as SMNVEV (reference sequence). The trim removed 3 bases at V and 7 bases at J, leaving 6 bases unmatched. This CDR3 contains 14 residues.

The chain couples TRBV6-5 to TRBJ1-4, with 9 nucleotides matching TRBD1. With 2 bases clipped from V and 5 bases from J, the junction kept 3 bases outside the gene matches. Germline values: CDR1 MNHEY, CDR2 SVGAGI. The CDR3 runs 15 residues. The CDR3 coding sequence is TGTGCCAGCAGTTACGTGACAGGGGGAAATGAAAAACTGTTTTTT. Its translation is CASSYVTGGNEKLFF.

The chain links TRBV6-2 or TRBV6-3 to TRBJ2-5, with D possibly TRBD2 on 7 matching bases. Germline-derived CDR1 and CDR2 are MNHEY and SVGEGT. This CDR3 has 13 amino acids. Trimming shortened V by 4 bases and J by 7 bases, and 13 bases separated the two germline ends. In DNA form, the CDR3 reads TGTGCCAGCAGTTCGGCAGGGGAGGGGACCCAGTACTTC. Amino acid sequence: CASSSAGEGTQYF.

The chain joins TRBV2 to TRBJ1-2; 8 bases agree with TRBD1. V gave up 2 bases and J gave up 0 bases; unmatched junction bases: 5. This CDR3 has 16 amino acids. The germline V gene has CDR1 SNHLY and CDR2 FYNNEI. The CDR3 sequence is CASSEQDRAANYGYTF. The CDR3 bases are TGTGCCAGCAGTGAACAGGACAGGGCCGCTAACTATGGCTACACCTTC.

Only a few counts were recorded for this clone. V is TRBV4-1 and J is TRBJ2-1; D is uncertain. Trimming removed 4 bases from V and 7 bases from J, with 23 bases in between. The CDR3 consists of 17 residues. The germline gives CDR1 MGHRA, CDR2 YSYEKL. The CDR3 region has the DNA TGCGCCAGCAGCCCCTCTGGGTGGCTCGGTGCACCGAATGAGCAGTTCTTC. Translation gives CASSPSGWLGAPNEQFF.

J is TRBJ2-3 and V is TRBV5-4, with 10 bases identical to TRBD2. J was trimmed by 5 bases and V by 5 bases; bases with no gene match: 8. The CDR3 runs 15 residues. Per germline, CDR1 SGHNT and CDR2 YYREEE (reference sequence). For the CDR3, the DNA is TGTGCCAGCAGAGCAGCGGGGGGGCCCGGAGATACGCAGTATTTT. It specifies CASRAAGGPGDTQYF. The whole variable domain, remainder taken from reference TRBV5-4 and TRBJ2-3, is ETGVTQSPTHLIKTRGQQVTLRCSSQSGHNTVSWYQQALGQGPQFIFQYYREEENGRGNFPPRFSGLQFPNYSSELNVNALELDDSALYLCASRAAGGPGDTQYFGPGTRLTVL.

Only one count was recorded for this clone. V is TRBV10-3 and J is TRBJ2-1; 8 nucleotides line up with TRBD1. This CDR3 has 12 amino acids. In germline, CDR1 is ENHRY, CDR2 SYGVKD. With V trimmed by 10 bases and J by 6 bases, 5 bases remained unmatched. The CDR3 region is CATGQGGNEQFF. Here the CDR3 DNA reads TGTGCCACCGGACAGGGTGGCAATGAGCAGTTCTTC.

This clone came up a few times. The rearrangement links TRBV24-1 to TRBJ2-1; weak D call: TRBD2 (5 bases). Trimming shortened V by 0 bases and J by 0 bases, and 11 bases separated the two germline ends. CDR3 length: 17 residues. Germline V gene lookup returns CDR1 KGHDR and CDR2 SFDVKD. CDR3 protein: CATSDLDGVFSYNEQFF. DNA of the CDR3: TGTGCCACCAGTGATTTGGACGGGGTTTTCTCCTACAATGAGCAGTTCTTC.

The CDR3 DNA is TGTGCCAGCAACCCAACAGGGGGAGACTACAATGAGCAGTTCTTC. This codes for CASNPTGGDYNEQFF. The chain has TRBV6-5 and TRBJ2-1, with TRBD1 matching over 8 bases. There are 15 residues in the CDR3. Losses at the gene ends were 7 bases for V and 3 bases for J; bases not matched to a gene: 8. CDR1 and CDR2 from the germline V gene are MNHEY and SVGAGI.

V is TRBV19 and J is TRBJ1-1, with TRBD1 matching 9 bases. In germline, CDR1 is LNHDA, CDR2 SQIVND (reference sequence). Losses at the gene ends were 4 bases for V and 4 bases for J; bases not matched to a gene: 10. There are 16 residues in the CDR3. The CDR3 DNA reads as TGTGCCAGTAGTACCAGATCGACAGGGGGGTTCACTGAAGCTTTCTTT. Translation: CASSTRSTGGFTEAFF.

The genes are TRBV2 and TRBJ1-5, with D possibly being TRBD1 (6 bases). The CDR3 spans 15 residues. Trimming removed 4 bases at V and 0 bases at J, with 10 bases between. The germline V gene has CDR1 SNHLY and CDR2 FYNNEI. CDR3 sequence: CASSGEGGSNQPQHF. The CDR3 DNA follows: TGTGCCAGCAGTGGGGAGGGGGGTAGCAATCAGCCCCAGCATTTT.

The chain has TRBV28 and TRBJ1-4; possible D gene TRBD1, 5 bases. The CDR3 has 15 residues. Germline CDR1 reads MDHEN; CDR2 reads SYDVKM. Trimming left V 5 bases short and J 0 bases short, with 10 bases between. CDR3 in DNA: TGTGCCAGCAGTCCCAGGACACCAACTAATGAAAAACTGTTTTTT. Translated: CASSPRTPTNEKLFF.

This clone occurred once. The CDR3 loop is CATGDRAYGYTF. The CDR3 DNA reads as TGTGCCACTGGGGACAGGGCCTATGGCTACACCTTC. The chain couples TRBV19 to TRBJ1-2; 9 bases match TRBD1. Germline V gene sequence: CDR1 LNHDA, CDR2 SQIVND (reference sequence). The CDR3 length is 12 residues. Unmatched junction bases numbered 4, after V lost 10 bases and J lost 4 bases.

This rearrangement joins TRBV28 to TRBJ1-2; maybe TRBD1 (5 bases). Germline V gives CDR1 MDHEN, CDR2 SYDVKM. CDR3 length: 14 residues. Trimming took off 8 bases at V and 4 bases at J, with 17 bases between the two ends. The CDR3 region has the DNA TGTGCCAGCCAGACGCAGGGCGCCTTCTATGGCTACACCTTC. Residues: CASQTQGAFYGYTF.

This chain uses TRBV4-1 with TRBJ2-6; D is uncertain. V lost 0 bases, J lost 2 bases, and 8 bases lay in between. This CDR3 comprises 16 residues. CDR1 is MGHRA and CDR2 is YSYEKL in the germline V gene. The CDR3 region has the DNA TGCGCCAGCAGCCAAGATTACACCGCTGGGGCCAACGTCCTGACTTTC. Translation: CASSQDYTAGANVLTF.

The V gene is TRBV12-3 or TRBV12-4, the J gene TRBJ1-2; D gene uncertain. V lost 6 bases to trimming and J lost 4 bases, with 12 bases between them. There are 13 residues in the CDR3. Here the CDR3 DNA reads TGTGCCAGCAGCCCTCGCAGGAGCTATGGCTACACCTTC. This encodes CASSPRRSYGYTF.

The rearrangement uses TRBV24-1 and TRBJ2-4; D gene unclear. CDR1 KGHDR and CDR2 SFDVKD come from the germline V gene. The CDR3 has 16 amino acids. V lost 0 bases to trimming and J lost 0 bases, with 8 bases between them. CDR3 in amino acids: CATSDLPQRAKNIQYF. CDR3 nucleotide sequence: TGTGCCACCAGTGATTTGCCCCAGAGAGCCAAAAACATTCAGTACTTC.

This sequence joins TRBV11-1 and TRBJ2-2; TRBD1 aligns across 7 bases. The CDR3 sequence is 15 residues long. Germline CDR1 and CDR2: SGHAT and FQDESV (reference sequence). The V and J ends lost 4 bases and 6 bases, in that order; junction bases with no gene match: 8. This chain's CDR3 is CASSWNRGEAGELFF. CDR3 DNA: TGTGCCAGCAGCTGGAACAGGGGAGAGGCCGGGGAGCTGTTTTTT.

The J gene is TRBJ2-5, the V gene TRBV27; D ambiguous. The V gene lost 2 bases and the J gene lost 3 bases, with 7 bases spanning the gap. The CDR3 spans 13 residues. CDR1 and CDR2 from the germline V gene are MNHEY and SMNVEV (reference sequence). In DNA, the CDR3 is TGTGCCAGCAGTTTAAGGTCGGAAGAGACCCAGTACTTC. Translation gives CASSLRSEETQYF.